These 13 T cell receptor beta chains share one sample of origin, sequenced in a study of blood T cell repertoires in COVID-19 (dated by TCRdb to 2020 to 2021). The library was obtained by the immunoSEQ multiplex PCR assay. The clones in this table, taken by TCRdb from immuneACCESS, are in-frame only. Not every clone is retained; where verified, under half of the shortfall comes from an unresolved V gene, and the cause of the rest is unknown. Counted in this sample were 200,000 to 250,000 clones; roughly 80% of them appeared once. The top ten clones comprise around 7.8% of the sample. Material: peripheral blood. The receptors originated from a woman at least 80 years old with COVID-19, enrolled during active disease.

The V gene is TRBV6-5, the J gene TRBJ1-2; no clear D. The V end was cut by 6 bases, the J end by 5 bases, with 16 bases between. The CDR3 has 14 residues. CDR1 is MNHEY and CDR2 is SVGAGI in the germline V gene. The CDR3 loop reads CASRNGRGGYGYTF. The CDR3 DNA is TGTGCCAGCAGAAACGGACGGGGAGGGTATGGCTACACCTTC.

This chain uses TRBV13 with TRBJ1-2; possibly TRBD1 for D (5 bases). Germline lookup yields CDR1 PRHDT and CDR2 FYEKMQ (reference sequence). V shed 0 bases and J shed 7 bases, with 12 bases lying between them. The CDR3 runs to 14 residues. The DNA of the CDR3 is TGTGCCAGCAGCTTAGGAGTCAGGGCTGGTGGCTACACCTTC. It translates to CASSLGVRAGGYTF.

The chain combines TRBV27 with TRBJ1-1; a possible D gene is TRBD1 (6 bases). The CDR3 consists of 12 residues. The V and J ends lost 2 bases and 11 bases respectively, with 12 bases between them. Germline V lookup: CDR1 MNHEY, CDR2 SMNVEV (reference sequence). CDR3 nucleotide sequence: TGTGCCAGCAGTTTAAAGGGGACACGGGCTTTCTTT. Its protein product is CASSLKGTRAFF.

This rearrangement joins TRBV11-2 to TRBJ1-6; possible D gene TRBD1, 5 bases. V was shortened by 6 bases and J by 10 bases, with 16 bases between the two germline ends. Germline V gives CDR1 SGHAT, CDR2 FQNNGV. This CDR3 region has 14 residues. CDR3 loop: CASRPMGLRSPLHF. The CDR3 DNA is TGTGCCAGCAGACCAATGGGACTGCGGTCACCCCTCCACTTT.

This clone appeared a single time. CDR3: CSPSSGHEQFF. In DNA form, the CDR3 reads TGCAGTCCGAGCTCAGGGCATGAGCAGTTCTTC. The chain uses TRBV20-1 and TRBJ2-1; D possibly corresponds to TRBD1 (5 bases). This CDR3 is 11 amino acids long. Deletions cut 8 bases from V and 8 bases from J, with 13 bases between. CDR1 DFQATT and CDR2 SNEGSKA come from the germline V gene (reference sequence).

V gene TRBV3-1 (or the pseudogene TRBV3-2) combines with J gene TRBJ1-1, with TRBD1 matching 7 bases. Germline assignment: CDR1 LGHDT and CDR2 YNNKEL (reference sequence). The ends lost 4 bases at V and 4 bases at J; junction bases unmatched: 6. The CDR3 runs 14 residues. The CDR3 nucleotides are TGTGCCAGCAGCCTCCAGGGGGGAGGCACTGAAGCTTTCTTT. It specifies CASSLQGGGTEAFF.

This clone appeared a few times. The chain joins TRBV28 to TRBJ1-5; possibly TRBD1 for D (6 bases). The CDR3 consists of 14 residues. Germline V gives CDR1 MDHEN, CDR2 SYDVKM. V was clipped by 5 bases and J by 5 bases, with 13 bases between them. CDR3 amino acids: CASSTNREHQPQHF. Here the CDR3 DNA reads TGTGCCAGCAGTACAAACAGGGAACATCAGCCCCAGCATTTT.

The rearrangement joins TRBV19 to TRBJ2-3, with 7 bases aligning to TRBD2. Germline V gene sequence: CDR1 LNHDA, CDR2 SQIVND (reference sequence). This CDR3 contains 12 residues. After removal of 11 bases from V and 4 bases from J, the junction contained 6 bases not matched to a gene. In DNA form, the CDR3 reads TGTGCCTGCGGGAGTTTGGCAGATACGCAGTATTTT. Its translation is CACGSLADTQYF.

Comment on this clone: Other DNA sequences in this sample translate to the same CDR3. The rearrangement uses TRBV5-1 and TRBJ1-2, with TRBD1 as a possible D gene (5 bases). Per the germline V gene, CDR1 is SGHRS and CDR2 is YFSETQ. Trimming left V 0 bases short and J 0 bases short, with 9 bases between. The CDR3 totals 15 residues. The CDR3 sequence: CASSLAAGANYGYTF. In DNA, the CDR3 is TGCGCCAGCAGCTTGGCCGCGGGGGCTAACTATGGCTACACCTTC.

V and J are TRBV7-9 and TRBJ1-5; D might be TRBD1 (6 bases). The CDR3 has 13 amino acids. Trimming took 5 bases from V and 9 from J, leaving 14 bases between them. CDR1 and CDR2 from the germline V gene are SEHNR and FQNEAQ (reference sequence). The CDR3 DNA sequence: TGTGCCAGCAGCACAGGGAATTTATCGCCCCAGCATTTT. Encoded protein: CASSTGNLSPQHF.

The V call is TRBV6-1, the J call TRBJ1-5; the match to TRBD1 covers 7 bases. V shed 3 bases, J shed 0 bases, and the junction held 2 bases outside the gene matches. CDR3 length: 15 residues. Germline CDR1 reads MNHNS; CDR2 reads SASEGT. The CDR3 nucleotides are TGTGCCAGCAGTGATAGGGGGCTTAGCAATCAGCCCCAGCATTTT. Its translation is CASSDRGLSNQPQHF.

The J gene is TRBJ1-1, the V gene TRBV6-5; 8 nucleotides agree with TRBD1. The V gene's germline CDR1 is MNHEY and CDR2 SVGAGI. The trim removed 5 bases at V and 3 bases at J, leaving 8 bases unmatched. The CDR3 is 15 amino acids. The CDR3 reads CASSQRQGRHTEAFF. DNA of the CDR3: TGTGCCAGCAGTCAGAGACAGGGGAGGCACACTGAAGCTTTCTTT.

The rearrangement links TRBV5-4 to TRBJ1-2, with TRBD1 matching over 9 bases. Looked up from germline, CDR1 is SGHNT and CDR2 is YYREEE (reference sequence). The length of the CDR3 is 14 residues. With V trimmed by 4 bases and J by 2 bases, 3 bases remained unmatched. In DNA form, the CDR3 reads TGTGCCAGCAGCCCCGGACAGGGGAACTATGGCTACACCTTC. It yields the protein CASSPGQGNYGYTF.